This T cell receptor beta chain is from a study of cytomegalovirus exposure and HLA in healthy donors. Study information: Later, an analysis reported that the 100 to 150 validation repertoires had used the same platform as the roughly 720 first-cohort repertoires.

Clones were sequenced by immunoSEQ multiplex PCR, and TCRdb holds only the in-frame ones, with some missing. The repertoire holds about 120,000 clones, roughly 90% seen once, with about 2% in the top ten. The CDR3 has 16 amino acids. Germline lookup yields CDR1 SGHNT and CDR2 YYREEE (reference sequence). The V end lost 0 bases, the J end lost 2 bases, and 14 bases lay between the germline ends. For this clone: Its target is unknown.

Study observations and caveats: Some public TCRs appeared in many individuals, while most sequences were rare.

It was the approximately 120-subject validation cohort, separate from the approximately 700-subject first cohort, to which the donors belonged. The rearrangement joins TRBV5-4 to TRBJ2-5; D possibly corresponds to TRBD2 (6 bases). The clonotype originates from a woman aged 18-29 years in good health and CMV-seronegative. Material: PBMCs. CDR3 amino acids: CASSLGRSGEQETQYF. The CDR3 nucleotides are TGTGCCAGCAGCTTGGGTCGATCGGGGGAACAAGAGACCCAGTACTTC. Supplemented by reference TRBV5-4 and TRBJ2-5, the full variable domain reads ETGVTQSPTHLIKTRGQQVTLRCSSQSGHNTVSWYQQALGQGPQFIFQYYREEENGRGNFPPRFSGLQFPNYSSELNVNALELDDSALYLCASSLGRSGEQETQYFGPGTRLLVL.